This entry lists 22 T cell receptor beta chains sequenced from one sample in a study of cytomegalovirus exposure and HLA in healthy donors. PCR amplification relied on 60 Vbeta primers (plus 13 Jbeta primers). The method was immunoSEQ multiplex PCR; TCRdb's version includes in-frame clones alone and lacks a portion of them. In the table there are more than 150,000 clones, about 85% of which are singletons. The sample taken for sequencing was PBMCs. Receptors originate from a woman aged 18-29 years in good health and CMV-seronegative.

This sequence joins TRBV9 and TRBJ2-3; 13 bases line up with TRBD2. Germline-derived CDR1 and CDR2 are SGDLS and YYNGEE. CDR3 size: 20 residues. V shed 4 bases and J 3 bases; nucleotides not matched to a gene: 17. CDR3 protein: CASSPKLGLAGRVSTDTQYF. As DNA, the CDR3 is TGTGCCAGCAGCCCTAAACTGGGACTAGCGGGAAGGGTATCAACAGATACGCAGTATTTT.

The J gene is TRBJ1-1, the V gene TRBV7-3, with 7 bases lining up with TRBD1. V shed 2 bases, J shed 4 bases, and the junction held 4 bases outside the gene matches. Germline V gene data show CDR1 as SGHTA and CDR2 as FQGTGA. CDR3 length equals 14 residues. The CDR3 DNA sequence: TGTGCCAGCAGCTTACACAGGGGAGGCACTGAAGCTTTCTTT. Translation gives CASSLHRGGTEAFF.

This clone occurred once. The CDR3 DNA reads as TGCGCCAGCAGCCAAGAACTCGAGAATGAGCAGTTCTTC. This sequence encodes CASSQELENEQFF. The chain couples TRBV4-3 to TRBJ2-1; D unresolved. Germline values: CDR1 LGHNA, CDR2 YSLEER. V was shortened by 0 bases and J by 7 bases, with 7 bases between the two germline ends. This CDR3 is 13 amino acids long.

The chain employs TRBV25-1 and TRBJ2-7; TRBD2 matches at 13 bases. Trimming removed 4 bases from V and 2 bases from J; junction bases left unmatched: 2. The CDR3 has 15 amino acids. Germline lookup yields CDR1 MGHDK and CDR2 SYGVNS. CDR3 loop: CASSAGTSGAYEQYF. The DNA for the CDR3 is TGTGCCAGCAGTGCCGGGACTAGCGGGGCCTACGAGCAGTACTTC.

The CDR3 nucleotides are TGTGCCAGCGCCGACAGGGGGACTTACGAGCAGTACTTC. Its translation is CASADRGTYEQYF. V gene TRBV6-5 combines with J gene TRBJ2-7; 9 bases line up with TRBD1. CDR1 is MNHEY, CDR2 SVGAGI, per germline. The V segment lost 8 bases and the J segment 4 bases; nucleotides outside the gene matches: 6. This CDR3 is built from 13 residues.

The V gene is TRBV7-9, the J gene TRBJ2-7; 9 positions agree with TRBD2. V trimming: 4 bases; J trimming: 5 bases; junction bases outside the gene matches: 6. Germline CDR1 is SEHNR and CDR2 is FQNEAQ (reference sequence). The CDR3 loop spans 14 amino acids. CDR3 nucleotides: TGTGCCAGCAGCTCCGGGACTAGCTTCCACGAGCAGTACTTC. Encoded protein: CASSSGTSFHEQYF. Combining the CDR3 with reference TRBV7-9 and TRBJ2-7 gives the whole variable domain DTGVSQNPRHKITKRGQNVTFRCDPISEHNRLYWYRQTLGQGPEFLTYFQNEAQLEKSRLLSDRFSAERPKGSFSTLEIQRTEQGDSAMYLCASSSGTSFHEQYFGPGTRLTVT.

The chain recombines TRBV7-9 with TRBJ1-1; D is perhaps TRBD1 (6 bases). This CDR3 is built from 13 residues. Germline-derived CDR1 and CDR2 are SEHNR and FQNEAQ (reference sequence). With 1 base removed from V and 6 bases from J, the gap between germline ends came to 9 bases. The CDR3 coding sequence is TGTGCCAGCAGCTTAGAGGGGGGGGCTGAAGCTTTCTTT. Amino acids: CASSLEGGAEAFF.

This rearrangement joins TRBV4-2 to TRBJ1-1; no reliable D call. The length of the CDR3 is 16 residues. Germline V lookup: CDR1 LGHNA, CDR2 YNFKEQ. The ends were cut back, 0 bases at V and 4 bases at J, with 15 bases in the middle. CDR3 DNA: TGTGCCAGCAGCCAAGATATCTGGGGTGAGGGCACTGAAGCTTTCTTT. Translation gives CASSQDIWGEGTEAFF.

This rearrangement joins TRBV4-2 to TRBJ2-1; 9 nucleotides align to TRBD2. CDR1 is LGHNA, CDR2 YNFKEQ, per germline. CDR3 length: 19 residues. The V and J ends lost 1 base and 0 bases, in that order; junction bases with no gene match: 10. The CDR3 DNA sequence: TGTGCCAGCAGCCAAGCTTCACATTTAGCGGGAGACTCCTACAATGAGCAGTTCTTC. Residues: CASSQASHLAGDSYNEQFF.

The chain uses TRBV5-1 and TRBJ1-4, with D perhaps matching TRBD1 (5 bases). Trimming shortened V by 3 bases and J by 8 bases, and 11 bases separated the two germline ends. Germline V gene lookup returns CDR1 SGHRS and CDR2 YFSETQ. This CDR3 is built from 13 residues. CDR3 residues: CASSWKGAEKLFF. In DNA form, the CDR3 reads TGCGCCAGCAGCTGGAAAGGGGCCGAAAAACTGTTTTTT.

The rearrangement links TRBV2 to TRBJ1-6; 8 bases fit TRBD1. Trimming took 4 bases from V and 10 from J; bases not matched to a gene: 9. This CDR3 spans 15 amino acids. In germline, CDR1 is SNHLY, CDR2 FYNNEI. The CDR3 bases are TGTGCCAGCAGTGGGGGACAGGCGTTGTACTCACCCCTCCACTTT. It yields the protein CASSGGQALYSPLHF. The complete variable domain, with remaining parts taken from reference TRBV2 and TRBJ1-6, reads EPEVTQTPSHQVTQMGQEVILRCVPISNHLYFYWYRQILGQKVEFLVSFYNNEISEKSEIFDDQFSVERPDGSNFTLKIRSTKLEDSAMYFCASSGGQALYSPLHFGNGTRLTVT.

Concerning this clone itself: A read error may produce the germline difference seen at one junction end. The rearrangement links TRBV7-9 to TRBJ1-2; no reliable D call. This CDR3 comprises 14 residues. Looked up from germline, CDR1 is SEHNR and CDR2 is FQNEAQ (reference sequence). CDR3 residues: CSSSLSGRNYGYTF. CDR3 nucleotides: TGTTCCAGCAGCTTATCAGGTCGGAACTATGGCTACACCTTC.

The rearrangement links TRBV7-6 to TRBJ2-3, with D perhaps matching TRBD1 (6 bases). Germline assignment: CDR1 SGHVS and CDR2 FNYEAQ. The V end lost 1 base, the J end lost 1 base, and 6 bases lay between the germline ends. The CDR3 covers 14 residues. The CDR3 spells CASSLEGGTDTQYF. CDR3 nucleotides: TGTGCCAGCAGCTTAGAGGGGGGCACAGATACGCAGTATTTT. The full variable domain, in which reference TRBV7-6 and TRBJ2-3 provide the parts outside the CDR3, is GAGVSQSPRYKVTKRGQDVALRCDPISGHVSLYWYRQALGQGPEFLTYFNYEAQQDKSGLPNDRFSAERPEGSISTLTIQRTEQRDSAMYRCASSLEGGTDTQYFGPGTRLTVL.

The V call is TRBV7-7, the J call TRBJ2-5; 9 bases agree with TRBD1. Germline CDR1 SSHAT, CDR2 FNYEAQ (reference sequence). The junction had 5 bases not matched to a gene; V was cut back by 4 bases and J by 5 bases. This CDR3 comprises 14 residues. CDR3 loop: CASSSTGGRETQYF. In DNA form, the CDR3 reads TGTGCCAGCAGCTCCACAGGGGGCCGGGAGACCCAGTACTTC.

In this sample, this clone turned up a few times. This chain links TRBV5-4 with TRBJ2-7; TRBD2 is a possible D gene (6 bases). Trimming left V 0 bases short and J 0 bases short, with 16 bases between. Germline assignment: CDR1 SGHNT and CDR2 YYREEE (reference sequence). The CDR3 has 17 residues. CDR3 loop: CASSLAPQTSGSYEQYF. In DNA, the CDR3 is TGTGCCAGCAGCTTGGCACCTCAGACTAGTGGCTCCTACGAGCAGTACTTC.

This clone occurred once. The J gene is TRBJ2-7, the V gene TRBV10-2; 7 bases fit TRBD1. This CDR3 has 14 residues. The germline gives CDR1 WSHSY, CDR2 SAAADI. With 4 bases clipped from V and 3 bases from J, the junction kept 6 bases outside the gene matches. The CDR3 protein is CASSGTGEFYEQYF. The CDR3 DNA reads TGCGCCAGCAGTGGGACAGGAGAATTCTACGAGCAGTACTTC.

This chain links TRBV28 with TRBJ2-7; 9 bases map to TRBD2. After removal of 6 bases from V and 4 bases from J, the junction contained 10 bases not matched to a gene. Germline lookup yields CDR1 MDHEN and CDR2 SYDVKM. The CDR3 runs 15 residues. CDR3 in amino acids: CASSLGGGRAYEQYF. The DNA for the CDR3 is TGTGCCAGCAGCTTGGGAGGCGGGAGGGCGTACGAGCAGTACTTC. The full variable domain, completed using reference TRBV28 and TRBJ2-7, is DVKVTQSSRYLVKRTGEKVFLECVQDMDHENMFWYRQDPGLGLRLIYFSYDVKMKEKGDIPEGYSVSREKKERFSLILESASTNQTSMYLCASSLGGGRAYEQYFGPGTRLTVT.

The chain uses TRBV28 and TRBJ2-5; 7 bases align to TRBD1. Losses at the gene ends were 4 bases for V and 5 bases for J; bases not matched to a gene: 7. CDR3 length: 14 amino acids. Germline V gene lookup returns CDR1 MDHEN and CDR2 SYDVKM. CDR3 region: CASSYAGGVETQYF. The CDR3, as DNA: TGTGCCAGCAGTTATGCAGGGGGAGTGGAGACCCAGTACTTC.

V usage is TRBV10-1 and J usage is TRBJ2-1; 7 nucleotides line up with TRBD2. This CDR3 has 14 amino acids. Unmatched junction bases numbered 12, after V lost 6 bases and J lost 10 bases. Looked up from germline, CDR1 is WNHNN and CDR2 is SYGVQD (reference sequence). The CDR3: CASRPSGEAKEQFF. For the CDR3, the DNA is TGCGCCAGCAGGCCAAGCGGGGAAGCGAAAGAGCAGTTCTTC.

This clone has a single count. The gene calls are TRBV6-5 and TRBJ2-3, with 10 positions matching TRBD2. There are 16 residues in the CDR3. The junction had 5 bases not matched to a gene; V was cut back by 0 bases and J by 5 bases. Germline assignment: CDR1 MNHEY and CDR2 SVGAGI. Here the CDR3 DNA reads TGTGCCAGCAGTTACTCGAGGAGCGGGGGGGTAGATACGCAGTATTTT. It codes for CASSYSRSGGVDTQYF.

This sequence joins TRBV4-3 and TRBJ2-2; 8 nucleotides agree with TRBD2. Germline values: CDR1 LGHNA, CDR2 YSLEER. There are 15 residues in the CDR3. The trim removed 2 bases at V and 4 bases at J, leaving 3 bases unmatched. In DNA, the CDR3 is TGCGCCAGCAGCCAAAACGGGGGGGCCACCGGGGAGCTGTTTTTT. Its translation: CASSQNGGATGELFF.

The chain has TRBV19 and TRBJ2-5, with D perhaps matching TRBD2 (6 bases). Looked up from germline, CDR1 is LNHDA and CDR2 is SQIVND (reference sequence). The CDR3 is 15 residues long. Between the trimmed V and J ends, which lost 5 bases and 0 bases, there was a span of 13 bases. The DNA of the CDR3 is TGTGCCAGTAGTGGAGGGCGGGCCGACCAAGAGACCCAGTACTTC. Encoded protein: CASSGGRADQETQYF.